This TCR beta chain was recovered during a study of blood T cell repertoires in COVID-19. Study as a whole: The analysed material was cDNA or gDNA that came from T cells, B-cell-depleted T cells, or PBMCs.

This CDR3 has 11 amino acids. V was cut by 5 bases and J by 10 bases, with 9 bases left in between. In germline, CDR1 is SEHNR, CDR2 FQNEAQ (reference sequence). TCRdb keeps only in-frame clones here, not all; method: immunoSEQ multiplex PCR. Here the sample spans 200,000 to 300,000 clones, 70% to 90% being singletons. The sequenced material came from peripheral blood. This TCR was sampled from a man aged 18 to 29 with active or convalescent COVID-19. The chain joins TRBV7-9 to TRBJ2-1, with a weak D call TRBD1 (5 bases). As DNA, the CDR3 is TGTGCCAGCAGCACGAGACAGGAGCAGTTCTTC. This gives the protein CASSTRQEQFF.